Listed below are T cell receptor beta chains from one sample, sequenced in a study of cytomegalovirus exposure and HLA in healthy donors. The repertoire was sequenced with immunoSEQ multiplex PCR; TCRdb's copy has only in-frame clones and lacks some. The sample holds about 160,000 clones; approximately 86% are singletons and the top ten take around 2.3%. Sequenced input: PBMCs. The receptors originated from a woman aged 18 to 35 in good health and CMV-seronegative. Both conserved end residues are part of each CDR3. The order of the fields is D gene, clone size, V gene, J gene, CDR3 protein, CDR3 DNA. The D gene is left open where the match is weak. Rows give clone size only sometimes, using once, few, many, or a class for an expanded clone.

>-|-|TRBV10-3|TRBJ1-6
CAISESGRGRVNSPLHF
TGTGCCATCAGTGAGTCGGGCAGGGGTCGTGTAAATTCACCCCTCCACTTT
>TRBD1|-|TRBV27|TRBJ2-1
CASRIPPGTDNEQFF
TGTGCCAGCAGAATACCTCCAGGGACAGACAATGAGCAGTTCTTC
>-|-|TRBV9|TRBJ2-1
CASSPTPRGLNNEQFF
TGTGCCAGCAGCCCAACCCCAAGGGGATTAAACAATGAGCAGTTCTTC
>TRBD1|-|TRBV6-1|TRBJ2-2
CASSEANRGTGELFF
TGTGCCAGCAGTGAAGCCAACAGGGGAACCGGGGAGCTGTTTTTT
>-|-|TRBV27|TRBJ2-7
CASRTGGSPYEQYF
TGTGCCAGCAGAACTGGGGGGTCCCCCTACGAGCAGTACTTC
>TRBD1|-|TRBV7-9|TRBJ1-2
CASSLVSGGGADGYTF
TGTGCCAGCAGCTTAGTGTCGGGAGGGGGCGCGGATGGCTACACCTTC
>-|-|TRBV27|TRBJ1-2
CASSLSSGNGYTF
TGTGCCAGCAGTTTATCTTCAGGGAATGGCTACACCTTC
>TRBD1|-|TRBV6-1|TRBJ1-4
CASSEDRGVGKLFF
TGTGCCAGCAGTGAAGACAGGGGAGTCGGAAAACTGTTTTTT
>-|-|TRBV5-1|TRBJ2-5
CASSLGARHQETQYF
TGCGCCAGCAGCTTGGGAGCTAGGCATCAAGAGACCCAGTACTTC
>-|once|TRBV9|TRBJ1-6
CASSVDGGSIYSPLHF
TGTGCCAGCAGCGTAGACGGAGGCAGTATTTATTCACCCCTCCACTTT
>-|-|TRBV2|TRBJ2-7
CASRDGQQGYEQYF
TGTGCCAGCAGAGATGGACAACAGGGCTACGAGCAGTACTTC
>-|-|TRBV13|TRBJ1-2
CASSPPDRSDGYTF
TGTGCCAGCAGCCCTCCCGACAGGTCGGATGGCTACACCTTC
>TRBD1|-|TRBV7-9|TRBJ1-2
CASSLAPGGEEGGYTF
TGTGCCAGCAGCTTAGCTCCAGGGGGCGAGGAGGGTGGCTACACCTTC
>TRBD1|-|TRBV7-9|TRBJ1-2
CASSPDRNYGYTF
TGTGCCAGCAGCCCGGACAGGAACTATGGCTACACCTTC
>TRBD2|-|TRBV5-4|TRBJ2-7
CASSLMAGGRYEQYF
TGTGCCAGCAGCCTTATGGCGGGGGGCCGGTACGAGCAGTACTTC
>-|-|TRBV6-6|TRBJ1-3
CAVNTGSGNTIYF
TGTGCCGTAAACACGGGCTCTGGAAACACCATATATTTT
>TRBD1|-|TRBV6-5|TRBJ1-4
CASSAGQGRLFF
TGTGCCAGCAGTGCCGGACAGGGAAGACTGTTTTTT
>-|-|TRBV10-3|TRBJ2-5
CAISASGTQETQYF
TGTGCCATCAGTGCATCCGGGACACAAGAGACCCAGTACTTC
>-|-|TRBV10-3|TRBJ1-2
CAISDRGFYGYTF
TGTGCCATCAGTGACAGGGGCTTCTATGGCTACACCTTC
>TRBD1|-|TRBV2|TRBJ2-6
CASSDLGQGASLSGANVLTF
TGTGCCAGCAGTGATCTTGGACAGGGGGCGTCTCTCTCTGGGGCCAACGTCCTGACTTTC
>TRBD1|-|TRBV10-3|TRBJ2-1
CAISARQGVTYNEQFF
TGTGCCATCAGTGCCCGACAGGGGGTGACCTACAATGAGCAGTTCTTC
>TRBD1|-|TRBV7-9|TRBJ1-5
CASSLAWTGQLLHF
TGTGCCAGCAGCTTAGCTTGGACGGGACAGCTGTTACATTTT
>-|few|TRBV12-5|TRBJ1-2
CASGSEAVTVYGYTF
TGTGCTAGTGGTTCCGAGGCCGTGACGGTCTATGGCTACACCTTC
>-|-|TRBV27|TRBJ2-4
CASSLNGAGGAKNIQYF
TGTGCCAGCAGTTTAAACGGGGCAGGGGGGGCCAAAAACATTCAGTACTTC
>TRBD1|-|TRBV10-3|TRBJ2-7
CAISERPWQGAGEQYF
TGTGCCATCAGCGAGAGACCTTGGCAGGGGGCTGGCGAGCAGTACTTC